This T cell receptor (beta chain) was captured by sequencing in a study of spatial heterogeneity in lung cancer. Trimming shortened V by 7 bases and J by 1 base, and 11 bases separated the two germline ends. Germline assignment: CDR1 SGHRS and CDR2 YFSETQ. This CDR3 comprises 13 residues. On each TCR cDNA molecule, a unique molecular identifier was present. MiXCR, run by TCRdb on the 5' RACE reads, gives a single entry per CDR3 protein. Counted here are roughly 28,000 distinct CDR3 sequences, less than 9% occurring once; the ten biggest clones make up almost 25%. As to time point: sample taken at primary tumor resection. This clonotype was counted many times. Its antigen is not known. Broader study findings: The study found that expanded intratumoral alpha and beta TCR counts tracked tumor mutation counts. For tumor T cells, estimated coverage reached only approximately 7% (alpha) and over 11% (beta).

This clonotype was sampled from a male donor with early-stage non-small cell lung cancer. Sequenced here: lung tumor tissue, sampled at surgery. The chain joins TRBV5-1 to TRBJ1-1, with D tentatively TRBD1 (5 bases). CDR3 residues: CASSRDANTEAFF. The CDR3 coding sequence is TGCGCCAGCTCCCGGGACGCGAACACTGAAGCTTTCTTT. Combining the CDR3 with reference TRBV5-1 and TRBJ1-1 gives the whole variable domain KAGVTQTPRYLIKTRGQQVTLSCSPISGHRSVSWYQQTPGQGLQFLFEYFSETQRNKGNFPGRFSGRQFSNSRSEMNVSTLELGDSALYLCASSRDANTEAFFGQGTRLTVV.